This TCR beta chain was sequenced during a study of tumor-infiltrating lymphocytes in oesophageal squamous cell carcinoma. Germline V gives CDR1 SEHNR, CDR2 FQNEAQ (reference sequence). This CDR3 has 14 residues. One entry per CDR3 protein results from TCRdb running MiXCR on the PCR reads. This sample has approximately 21,000 distinct CDR3 sequences, with around two fifths found just once. The V call is TRBV7-9, the J call TRBJ2-1, with D perhaps TRBD1 or TRBD2 (5 bases each). Near its end, the DNA agrees better with TRBJ2-4, so the J call may be wrong. Sequences were obtained from esophageal tumor tissue. The sequence was obtained from a male donor with esophageal squamous cell carcinoma. The CDR3 here is CASSLSRDPVNQYF. In DNA form, the CDR3 reads TGTGCCAGCAGCTTAAGCCGGGACCCCGTGAATCAGTACTTC.